This T cell receptor beta chain is drawn from a study of shared clonotypes between healthy human individuals. The data were produced by immunoSEQ multiplex PCR, yet TCRdb's version contains in-frame clones alone and is incomplete. The sample yields fewer than 1.6 million clones, approximately 98.5% seen once. Sequencing was performed on naive CD4+ T cells sorted from blood. Subset meaning: CD45RA+ positively selected. This clonotype was obtained from a man aged 25-45 years in good health.

CDR3 sequence: CASQVHSNQPQHF. The CDR3 nucleotides are TGTGCCAGCCAGGTGCATAGCAATCAGCCCCAGCATTTT. The chain carries TRBV6-1 and TRBJ1-5, with no clear D. Trimming left V 8 bases short and J 0 bases short, with 8 bases between. Germline V gene data show CDR1 as MNHNS and CDR2 as SASEGT. This CDR3 contains 13 residues.